This T cell receptor (beta chain) was retrieved from a study of blood T cell repertoires in COVID-19. Study in general: The United States, Italy and Spain provided the acute and convalescent COVID-19 samples. Nucleic acid was either cDNA or gDNA, and it came from T cells, B-cell-depleted T cells, or PBMCs.

Per the original methods: The assay estimated nucleated cells by amplifying reference gene primers. Assay used: immunoSEQ multiplex PCR; TCRdb lists only in-frame clones, some missing. Clonal size and the V and J genes are those of that table, whereas D and trimming came from the DNA. The table records under 80,000 clones, around 87% of them present only once. Trimming removed 6 bases from V and 0 bases from J; junction bases left unmatched: 15. Germline V lookup: CDR1 LNHDA, CDR2 SQIVND (reference sequence). This CDR3 contains 19 residues. The chain is built from TRBV19 and TRBJ2-1; 9 bases fit TRBD2. Sequencing used peripheral blood. The clonotype originates from a man aged 65 to 85 with acute or convalescent COVID-19. CDR3 loop: CASSQRGAGVESSYNEQFF. The CDR3 nucleotides are TGTGCCAGTAGCCAGCGGGGGGCCGGCGTGGAGAGCTCCTACAATGAGCAGTTCTTC. Filled out from reference TRBV19 and TRBJ2-1, the complete variable domain reads DGGITQSPKYLFRKEGQNVTLSCEQNLNHDAMYWYRQDPGQGLRLIYYSQIVNDFQKGDIAEGYSVSREKKESFPLTVTSAQKNPTAFYLCASSQRGAGVESSYNEQFFGPGTRLTVL.